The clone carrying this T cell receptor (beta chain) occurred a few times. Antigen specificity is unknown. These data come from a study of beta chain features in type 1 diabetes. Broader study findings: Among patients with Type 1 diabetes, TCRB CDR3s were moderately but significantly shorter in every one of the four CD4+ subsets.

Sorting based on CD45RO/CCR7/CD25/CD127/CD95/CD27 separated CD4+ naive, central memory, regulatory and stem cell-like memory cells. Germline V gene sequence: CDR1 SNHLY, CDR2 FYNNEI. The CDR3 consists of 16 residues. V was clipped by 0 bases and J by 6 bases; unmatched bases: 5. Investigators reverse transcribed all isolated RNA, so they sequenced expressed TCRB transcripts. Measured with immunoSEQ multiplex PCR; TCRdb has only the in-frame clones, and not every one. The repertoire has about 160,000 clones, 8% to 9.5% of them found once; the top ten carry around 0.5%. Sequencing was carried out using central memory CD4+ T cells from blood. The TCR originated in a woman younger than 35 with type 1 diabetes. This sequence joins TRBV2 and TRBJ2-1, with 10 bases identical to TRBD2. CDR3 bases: TGTGCCAGCAGTGAAGCGGGACTAGCGTCAGGCAATGAGCAGTTCTTC. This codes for CASSEAGLASGNEQFF.